These 7 T cell receptor beta chains were sequenced from one sample in a study of blood T cells in healthy people across ages (dated by TCRdb to the mid-2010s). The method behind the library was 5' RACE. The sequencer was an Illumina HiSeq 2500. A second PCR of about 7 to 12 cycles was run with a J-beta primer mix and a sample-barcoded 5' primer. The public reads were quality trimmed at Q25 with fastp and then assembled into clones with MiXCR by TCRdb, keeping productive beta chains. Rows with a matching CDR3 protein are joined into one entry that keeps the most common DNA and genes. The sample table lists some 1 million distinct CDR3 sequences, 40% to 45% of them with a count of one. Of the sample, about 19% is held by the ten largest clones. Sequenced sample: blood. The receptors were sampled from a woman in her fifties or sixties in good health.

The gene calls are TRBV6-1 and TRBJ1-5; no reliable D call. V lost 1 base, J lost 0 bases, and 10 bases lay in between. The CDR3 consists of 16 residues. Looked up from germline, CDR1 is MNHNS and CDR2 is SASEGT. CDR3 sequence (DNA): TGTGCCAGCAGTGAAGAGCGGGCAGATAGCAATCAGCCCCAGCATTTT. Its protein product is CASSEERADSNQPQHF.

The chain employs TRBV12-3 or TRBV12-4 and TRBJ2-7, with D tentatively TRBD2 (6 bases). The J call may not be correct, given that the DNA end is closer to TRBJ2-5. The length of the CDR3 is 14 residues. The CDR3 region has the DNA TGTGCCAGCAACGGGGACTCAGGACCCGAGACCCAGTACTTC. Translating it yields CASNGDSGPETQYF.

Concerning this clonotype itself: One end of the junction fails to match germline, which may point to a read error. The chain carries TRBV20-1 and TRBJ2-2; D is perhaps TRBD2 (6 bases). Germline values: CDR1 DFQATT, CDR2 SNEGSKA (reference sequence). The CDR3 contains 14 residues. The DNA of the CDR3 is TGCAGTGCTAGAGATACCCTGGACACCGGGGGGCTGTTTTTT. Its translation: CSARDTLDTGGLFF.

The chain joins TRBV29-1 to TRBJ2-3; 7 bases agree with TRBD1. The CDR3 runs 17 residues. Germline loops: CDR1 SQVTM, CDR2 ANQGSEA. The ends lost 0 bases at V and 0 bases at J; junction bases unmatched: 9. Here the CDR3 DNA reads TGCAGCGTTGAAGACCACCGGGGACAGAGAAGCACAGATACGCAGTATTTT. As protein: CSVEDHRGQRSTDTQYF.

The rearrangement uses TRBV29-1 and TRBJ2-1, with TRBD1 as a possible D gene (6 bases). The tail of the sequence fits TRBJ2-7 better, so the J call may be wrong. The V gene's germline CDR1 is SQVTM and CDR2 ANQGSEA. This CDR3 is built from 15 residues. The CDR3 sequence: CSVIPAGAAYNEQYF. The CDR3 region has the DNA TGCAGCGTTATTCCCGCAGGGGCGGCCTACAATGAGCAGTACTTC.

V usage is TRBV5-1 and J usage is TRBJ2-5; tentatively, D is TRBD1 (6 bases). The CDR3 is 15 amino acids. Germline V gene sequence: CDR1 SGHRS, CDR2 YFSETQ. Trimming shortened V by 6 bases and J by 2 bases, and 17 bases separated the two germline ends. The CDR3: CASNYQGIVQETQYF. CDR3 DNA: TGCGCCAGCAACTATCAGGGGATAGTGCAAGAGACCCAGTACTTC. Full variable domain (missing parts from reference TRBV5-1 and TRBJ2-5): KAGVTQTPRYLIKTRGQQVTLSCSPISGHRSVSWYQQTPGQGLQFLFEYFSETQRNKGNFPGRFSGRQFSNSRSEMNVSTLELGDSALYLCASNYQGIVQETQYFGPGTRLLVL.

The J gene is TRBJ2-5, the V gene TRBV29-1; tentatively, D is TRBD2 (5 bases). The germline V and J ends were trimmed by 5 bases and 3 bases, with 13 bases remaining between them. The CDR3 extends over 13 amino acids. Germline V gene sequence: CDR1 SQVTM, CDR2 ANQGSEA. This chain's CDR3 is CSVRGLGEETQYF. CDR3 nucleotide sequence: TGCAGCGTTAGAGGGCTTGGAGAAGAGACCCAGTACTTC.